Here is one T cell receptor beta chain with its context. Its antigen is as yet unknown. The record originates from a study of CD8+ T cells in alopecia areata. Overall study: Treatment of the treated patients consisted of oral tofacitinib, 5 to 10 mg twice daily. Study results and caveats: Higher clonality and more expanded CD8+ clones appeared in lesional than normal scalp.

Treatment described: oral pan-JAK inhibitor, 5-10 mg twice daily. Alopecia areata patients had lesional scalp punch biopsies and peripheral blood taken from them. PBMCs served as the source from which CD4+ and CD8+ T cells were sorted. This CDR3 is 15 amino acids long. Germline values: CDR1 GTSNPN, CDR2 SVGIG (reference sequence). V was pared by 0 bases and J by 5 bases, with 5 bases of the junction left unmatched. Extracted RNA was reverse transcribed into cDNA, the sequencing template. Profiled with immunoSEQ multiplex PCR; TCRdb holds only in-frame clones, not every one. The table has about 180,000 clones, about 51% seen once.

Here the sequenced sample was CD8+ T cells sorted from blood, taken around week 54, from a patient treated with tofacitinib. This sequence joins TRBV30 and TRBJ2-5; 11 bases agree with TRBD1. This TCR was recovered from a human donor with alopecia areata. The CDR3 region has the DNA TGTGCCTGGAGTGTACTTGGACAGGGGGCCGAGACCCAGTACTTC. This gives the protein CAWSVLGQGAETQYF.